This is a list of T cell receptor beta chains from one sample in a study of blood T cell repertoires in COVID-19. Generated by immunoSEQ multiplex PCR, the TCRdb table keeps only in-frame clones and is missing some. The repertoire has about 210,000 clones, more than 70% of them found once; the top ten carry 2% to 2.5%. Sequenced sample: PBMCs or T cells enriched from blood (not recorded which). These receptors originate from a woman aged 40 to 49 with acute COVID-19. The CDR3 runs from the conserved cysteine through the conserved F or W. Fields, in order: CDR3 length, clone size, V gene, D gene, J gene, CDR3 protein, CDR3 DNA. D genes are given only for firm matches. Not every row has a clone size; where given, it reads once, few, many or a size class.

cdr3_length: 12; clone_size: -; v_call: TRBV12-3/TRBV12-4; d_call: TRBD1; j_call: TRBJ1-1; cdr3_aa: CASRTGDTEAFF; cdr3_nt: TGTGCCAGCAGGACAGGGGACACTGAAGCTTTCTTT
cdr3_length: 16; clone_size: -; v_call: TRBV24-1; d_call: -; j_call: TRBJ1-5; cdr3_aa: CATSDAGTSSNQPQHF; cdr3_nt: TGTGCCACCAGTGATGCCGGGACAAGCAGCAATCAGCCCCAGCATTTT
cdr3_length: 15; clone_size: -; v_call: TRBV5-5; d_call: TRBD1; j_call: TRBJ1-4; cdr3_aa: CASSFQGAANEKLFF; cdr3_nt: TGTGCCAGCAGCTTCCAGGGGGCCGCTAATGAAAAACTGTTTTTT
cdr3_length: 13; clone_size: -; v_call: TRBV4-3; d_call: -; j_call: TRBJ1-6; cdr3_aa: CASSQETSAPLHF; cdr3_nt: TGCGCCAGCAGCCAAGAGACATCCGCACCCCTCCACTTT
cdr3_length: 14; clone_size: -; v_call: TRBV30; d_call: -; j_call: TRBJ1-4; cdr3_aa: CAWRGTGLGGKLFF; cdr3_nt: TGTGCCTGGAGAGGAACAGGGTTAGGGGGAAAACTGTTTTTT
cdr3_length: 15; clone_size: -; v_call: TRBV19; d_call: TRBD1; j_call: TRBJ2-2; cdr3_aa: CASRGQGYNTGELFF; cdr3_nt: TGTGCCAGTAGGGGACAGGGATACAACACCGGGGAGCTGTTTTTT
cdr3_length: 13; clone_size: -; v_call: TRBV9; d_call: -; j_call: TRBJ2-5; cdr3_aa: CASSARGQETQYF; cdr3_nt: TGTGCCAGCAGCGCCCGGGGTCAAGAGACCCAGTACTTC
cdr3_length: 14; clone_size: once; v_call: TRBV5-5; d_call: -; j_call: TRBJ2-7; cdr3_aa: CASRRDTGGGEQYF; cdr3_nt: TGTGCCAGCAGACGGGACACGGGAGGCGGCGAGCAGTACTTC
cdr3_length: 11; clone_size: -; v_call: TRBV20-1; d_call: -; j_call: TRBJ2-1; cdr3_aa: CSASYYNEQFF; cdr3_nt: TGCAGTGCTAGCTACTACAATGAGCAGTTCTTC
cdr3_length: 17; clone_size: once; v_call: TRBV7-9; d_call: -; j_call: TRBJ2-4; cdr3_aa: CASSPRELGEGKNIQYF; cdr3_nt: TGTGCCAGCAGCCCGAGGGAATTGGGCGAGGGCAAAAACATTCAGTACTTC
cdr3_length: 16; clone_size: -; v_call: TRBV30; d_call: -; j_call: TRBJ1-6; cdr3_aa: CAWRVLNAGNNSPLHF; cdr3_nt: TGTGCCTGGAGGGTTTTAAACGCAGGCAATAATTCACCCCTCCACTTT
cdr3_length: 17; clone_size: -; v_call: TRBV3-1/TRBV3-2; d_call: TRBD2; j_call: TRBJ2-5; cdr3_aa: CASSQAIAGTPGETQYF; cdr3_nt: TGTGCCAGCAGCCAAGCTATAGCGGGCACCCCGGGAGAGACCCAGTACTTC
cdr3_length: 15; clone_size: -; v_call: TRBV6-2/TRBV6-3; d_call: TRBD1; j_call: TRBJ1-2; cdr3_aa: CASSYSRGPIYGYTF; cdr3_nt: TGTGCCAGCAGTTACTCGAGGGGGCCAATCTATGGCTACACCTTC
cdr3_length: 17; clone_size: few; v_call: TRBV3-1/TRBV3-2; d_call: TRBD2; j_call: TRBJ2-7; cdr3_aa: CASSRTSGGLDTYEQYF; cdr3_nt: TGTGCCAGCAGCCGGACTAGCGGGGGGCTTGACACCTACGAGCAGTACTTC
cdr3_length: 14; clone_size: -; v_call: TRBV25-1; d_call: -; j_call: TRBJ1-5; cdr3_aa: CASSGKGGNQPQHF; cdr3_nt: TGTGCCAGCAGTGGCAAGGGGGGGAATCAGCCCCAGCATTTT
cdr3_length: 14; clone_size: once; v_call: TRBV7-2; d_call: TRBD1; j_call: TRBJ1-4; cdr3_aa: CASSRGTGGEKLFF; cdr3_nt: TGTGCCAGCAGCCGCGGGACAGGGGGTGAAAAACTGTTTTTT
cdr3_length: 13; clone_size: -; v_call: TRBV4-3; d_call: -; j_call: TRBJ2-4; cdr3_aa: CASSQDAPDIQYF; cdr3_nt: TGCGCCAGCAGCCAAGATGCTCCGGACATTCAGTACTTC
cdr3_length: 13; clone_size: -; v_call: TRBV4-1; d_call: -; j_call: TRBJ1-4; cdr3_aa: CASSRPSAEKLFF; cdr3_nt: TGCGCCAGCAGCCGGCCGTCTGCCGAAAAACTGTTTTTT
cdr3_length: 16; clone_size: -; v_call: TRBV3-1/TRBV3-2; d_call: TRBD1; j_call: TRBJ2-5; cdr3_aa: CASSHGQGGLQETQYF; cdr3_nt: TGTGCCAGCAGCCATGGACAGGGGGGACTCCAAGAGACCCAGTACTTC
cdr3_length: 15; clone_size: -; v_call: TRBV15; d_call: -; j_call: TRBJ1-2; cdr3_aa: CATSRDQGNYYGYTF; cdr3_nt: TGTGCCACCAGCAGAGATCAGGGTAACTACTATGGCTACACCTTC
cdr3_length: 14; clone_size: -; v_call: TRBV7-6; d_call: -; j_call: TRBJ1-6; cdr3_aa: CASSSGTINSPLHF; cdr3_nt: TGTGCCAGCAGCTCCGGGACAATCAATTCACCCCTCCACTTT
cdr3_length: 14; clone_size: -; v_call: TRBV24-1; d_call: TRBD2; j_call: TRBJ2-1; cdr3_aa: CATSSGGRASEQFF; cdr3_nt: TGTGCCACCAGTTCGGGCGGGAGGGCCTCTGAGCAGTTCTTC
cdr3_length: 14; clone_size: -; v_call: TRBV5-1; d_call: -; j_call: TRBJ1-4; cdr3_aa: CASSLGGSNEKLFF; cdr3_nt: TGCGCCAGCAGCTTAGGGGGTTCTAATGAAAAACTGTTTTTT
cdr3_length: 18; clone_size: -; v_call: TRBV7-2; d_call: TRBD2; j_call: TRBJ2-6; cdr3_aa: CASVSLAGGLSGANVLTF; cdr3_nt: TGTGCCAGCGTTTCCCTAGCGGGGGGTCTCTCTGGGGCCAACGTCCTGACTTTC
cdr3_length: 14; clone_size: -; v_call: TRBV5-1; d_call: TRBD1; j_call: TRBJ2-7; cdr3_aa: CASSRGQGGNEQYF; cdr3_nt: TGCGCCAGCAGCCGCGGACAGGGGGGAAACGAGCAGTACTTC
cdr3_length: 15; clone_size: -; v_call: TRBV6-5; d_call: -; j_call: TRBJ1-3; cdr3_aa: CASSLLGGSGNTIYF; cdr3_nt: TGTGCCAGCAGTCTGTTGGGGGGTTCCGGAAACACCATATATTTT
cdr3_length: 14; clone_size: -; v_call: TRBV3-1/TRBV3-2; d_call: TRBD2; j_call: TRBJ2-1; cdr3_aa: CASTKAGVYNEQFF; cdr3_nt: TGTGCCAGCACGAAGGCGGGGGTCTACAATGAGCAGTTCTTC
cdr3_length: 12; clone_size: -; v_call: TRBV5-6; d_call: -; j_call: TRBJ2-1; cdr3_aa: CASSLDGHEQFF; cdr3_nt: TGTGCCAGCAGCTTGGACGGTCATGAGCAGTTCTTC
cdr3_length: 14; clone_size: once; v_call: TRBV4-3; d_call: TRBD1; j_call: TRBJ2-7; cdr3_aa: CASSQGTGTYEQYF; cdr3_nt: TGCGCCAGCAGCCAAGGGACAGGTACCTACGAGCAGTACTTC
cdr3_length: 13; clone_size: -; v_call: TRBV4-3; d_call: -; j_call: TRBJ2-1; cdr3_aa: CASSQAHYNEQFF; cdr3_nt: TGCGCCAGCAGCCAAGCCCACTACAATGAGCAGTTCTTC
cdr3_length: 16; clone_size: -; v_call: TRBV5-4; d_call: -; j_call: TRBJ2-4; cdr3_aa: CASSLGQDRAKNIQYF; cdr3_nt: TGTGCCAGCAGCTTGGGACAGGACAGAGCCAAAAACATTCAGTACTTC
cdr3_length: 16; clone_size: -; v_call: TRBV5-5; d_call: -; j_call: TRBJ1-1; cdr3_aa: CASSFTIGVRDTEAFF; cdr3_nt: TGTGCCAGCAGCTTTACGATCGGGGTTCGGGACACTGAAGCTTTCTTT
cdr3_length: 14; clone_size: -; v_call: TRBV29-1; d_call: -; j_call: TRBJ1-5; cdr3_aa: CSVVGTGKNQPQHF; cdr3_nt: TGCAGCGTTGTAGGTACAGGGAAGAATCAGCCCCAGCATTTT
cdr3_length: 15; clone_size: -; v_call: TRBV5-1; d_call: -; j_call: TRBJ2-5; cdr3_aa: CASSLAAGKQATQYF; cdr3_nt: TGCGCCAGCAGCTTGGCCGCAGGGAAGCAGGCGACCCAGTACTTC
cdr3_length: 14; clone_size: -; v_call: TRBV18; d_call: TRBD2; j_call: TRBJ2-5; cdr3_aa: CASSPVTSEETQYF; cdr3_nt: TGTGCCAGCTCACCAGTGACTAGCGAAGAGACCCAGTACTTC
cdr3_length: 16; clone_size: -; v_call: TRBV6-1; d_call: -; j_call: TRBJ2-6; cdr3_aa: CASSQGWASGANVLTF; cdr3_nt: TGTGCCAGCAGTCAAGGATGGGCAAGTGGGGCCAACGTCCTGACTTTC
cdr3_length: 16; clone_size: -; v_call: TRBV4-3; d_call: -; j_call: TRBJ1-2; cdr3_aa: CASSQDRGGISYGYTF; cdr3_nt: TGCGCCAGCAGCCAAGATCGGGGGGGGATTAGCTATGGCTACACCTTC
cdr3_length: 12; clone_size: -; v_call: TRBV2; d_call: -; j_call: TRBJ1-1; cdr3_aa: CASSELSPGAFF; cdr3_nt: TGTGCCAGCAGTGAACTGAGTCCAGGGGCTTTCTTT
cdr3_length: 13; clone_size: -; v_call: TRBV5-1; d_call: -; j_call: TRBJ1-1; cdr3_aa: CASSSQGGTEAFF; cdr3_nt: TGCGCCAGCAGCTCGCAGGGTGGAACTGAAGCTTTCTTT
cdr3_length: 19; clone_size: once; v_call: TRBV4-2; d_call: TRBD2; j_call: TRBJ2-1; cdr3_aa: CASSQARLAGGGSYNEQFF; cdr3_nt: TGTGCCAGCAGCCAAGCTCGCCTAGCGGGGGGGGGATCCTACAATGAGCAGTTCTTC
cdr3_length: 16; clone_size: -; v_call: TRBV5-1; d_call: TRBD1; j_call: TRBJ1-3; cdr3_aa: CASSSRDRTLGNTIYF; cdr3_nt: TGCGCCAGCAGCTCCCGGGACAGGACCCTCGGAAACACCATATATTTT
cdr3_length: 16; clone_size: -; v_call: TRBV25-1; d_call: TRBD1; j_call: TRBJ2-7; cdr3_aa: CASSEFKTGQGDEQYF; cdr3_nt: TGTGCCAGCAGTGAATTTAAGACGGGACAGGGGGATGAGCAGTACTTC
cdr3_length: 13; clone_size: once; v_call: TRBV2; d_call: TRBD1; j_call: TRBJ1-2; cdr3_aa: CASIPGQSYGYTF; cdr3_nt: TGTGCCAGTATCCCGGGACAGAGCTATGGCTACACCTTC
cdr3_length: 15; clone_size: -; v_call: TRBV5-1; d_call: -; j_call: TRBJ1-1; cdr3_aa: CASSSRQVQNTEAFF; cdr3_nt: TGCGCCAGCAGCTCCCGACAGGTCCAGAACACTGAAGCTTTCTTT
cdr3_length: 15; clone_size: few; v_call: TRBV13; d_call: TRBD2; j_call: TRBJ2-3; cdr3_aa: CASSHGTSGTDTQYF; cdr3_nt: TGTGCCAGCAGCCACGGGACTAGCGGCACAGATACGCAGTATTTT
cdr3_length: 15; clone_size: -; v_call: TRBV5-1; d_call: -; j_call: TRBJ1-1; cdr3_aa: CASSYSTVLNTEAFF; cdr3_nt: TGCGCCAGCAGCTATTCAACAGTTCTGAACACTGAAGCTTTCTTT